This T cell receptor (beta chain) was retrieved from a study of blood T cell repertoires in COVID-19. Profiled with immunoSEQ multiplex PCR; TCRdb holds only in-frame clones, not every one. The sample lists about 45,000 clones, just under 70% occurring once. Germline-derived CDR1 and CDR2 are KGHSH and LQKENI. V was clipped by 6 bases and J by 8 bases; unmatched bases: 6. CDR3 length: 13 residues. The rearrangement uses TRBV18 and TRBJ1-2, with 10 bases matching TRBD1. The clonotype was recovered from an elderly man with acute or convalescent COVID-19. The sequenced sample was peripheral blood. The CDR3 coding sequence is TGTGCCAGCTCTCCTGGACAGGGGGACGGCTACACCTTC. Encoded protein: CASSPGQGDGYTF.